The 11 T cell receptor beta chains in this list originate from one sample, sequenced in a study of cytomegalovirus exposure and HLA in healthy donors. Use of 60 Vbeta and 13 Jbeta primers characterized the PCR. This table comes from immunoSEQ multiplex PCR, and its TCRdb copy is limited to in-frame clones, with some not included. The sample yields about 200,000 clones, approximately 82% seen once. Sequenced sample: PBMCs. These receptors were obtained from a man between 18 and 35 years old in good health and CMV-seronegative.

The genes are TRBV5-5 and TRBJ2-7; D is perhaps TRBD1 (6 bases). The CDR3 totals 15 residues. Germline V gives CDR1 SGHKS, CDR2 YYEKEE (reference sequence). Trimming took off 4 bases at V and 5 bases at J, with 19 bases between the two ends. In nucleotides, the CDR3 is TGTGCCAGCAGCGTCGGACACCCAGGGGTTGACGAGCAGTACTTC. Encoded protein: CASSVGHPGVDEQYF.

The chain is built from TRBV6-5 and TRBJ1-2; D possibly corresponds to TRBD1 (6 bases). V was shortened by 6 bases and J by 6 bases, with 14 bases between the two germline ends. The CDR3 has 13 residues. Germline CDR1 MNHEY, CDR2 SVGAGI. CDR3 sequence: CASSLDRTHGYTF. The CDR3 coding sequence is TGTGCCAGCAGCCTTGACAGGACACATGGCTACACCTTC.

This clone appeared a few times. The chain has TRBV9 and TRBJ1-5; D is unresolved. V was clipped by 0 bases and J by 5 bases, with 9 bases between them. The CDR3 length is 14 residues. The V gene's germline CDR1 is SGDLS and CDR2 YYNGEE. The CDR3 DNA is TGTGCCAGCAGCGTAGATGGTAGTGATCAGCCCCAGCATTTT. It codes for CASSVDGSDQPQHF. Full variable domain (missing parts from reference TRBV9 and TRBJ1-5): DSGVTQTPKHLITATGQRVTLRCSPRSGDLSVYWYQQSLDQGLQFLIQYYNGEERAKGNILERFSAQQFPDLHSELNLSSLELGDSALYFCASSVDGSDQPQHFGDGTRLSIL.

The chain has TRBV10-3 and TRBJ2-5, with a possible D match to TRBD2 (5 bases). Germline CDR1 and CDR2: ENHRY and SYGVKD. V lost 3 bases to trimming and J lost 3 bases, with 20 bases between them. The CDR3 loop spans 17 amino acids. The CDR3 nucleotides read TGTGCCATCAGTGATCCCCTCGATGGACTTATTGAAGAGACCCAGTACTTC. Amino acid sequence: CAISDPLDGLIEETQYF.

The rearrangement uses TRBV7-9 and TRBJ1-3; 7 bases agree with TRBD1. This CDR3 comprises 16 residues. J was trimmed by 4 bases and V by 5 bases; bases with no gene match: 11. Germline V gene data show CDR1 as SEHNR and CDR2 as FQNEAQ (reference sequence). CDR3 sequence (DNA): TGTGCCAGCAGCCCAAGACAGGGCAGTTCGGGAAACACCATATATTTT. Protein product: CASSPRQGSSGNTIYF. Filled out from reference TRBV7-9 and TRBJ1-3, the complete variable domain reads DTGVSQNPRHKITKRGQNVTFRCDPISEHNRLYWYRQTLGQGPEFLTYFQNEAQLEKSRLLSDRFSAERPKGSFSTLEIQRTEQGDSAMYLCASSPRQGSSGNTIYFGEGSWLTVV.

The chain employs TRBV7-9 and TRBJ1-4; D remains ambiguous. The germline gives CDR1 SEHNR, CDR2 FQNEAQ (reference sequence). The CDR3 has 15 amino acids. The V end lost 5 bases, the J end lost 7 bases, and 17 bases lay between the germline ends. In nucleotides, the CDR3 is TGTGCCAGCAGCAACCCCGGGTCGACCTTTGAAAAACTGTTTTTT. Translating gives CASSNPGSTFEKLFF.

The chain employs TRBV6-1 and TRBJ1-1; D unresolved. CDR1 MNHNS and CDR2 SASEGT come from the germline V gene. The CDR3 runs to 11 residues. V lost 6 bases to trimming and J lost 2 bases, with 4 bases between them. The CDR3 nucleotides are TGTGCCAGCAGGAGTAACACTGAAGCTTTCTTT. Its translation is CASRSNTEAFF.

This chain's CDR3 is CASSYPGGVNTEAFF. The CDR3 DNA follows: TGTGCCAGCAGTTACCCGGGCGGGGTGAACACTGAAGCTTTCTTT. This sequence joins TRBV6-5 and TRBJ1-1; D unclear. This CDR3 region has 15 residues. V dropped 2 bases and J dropped 0 bases, with 10 bases sitting between them. Germline CDR1 is MNHEY and CDR2 is SVGAGI.

This chain links TRBV7-9 with TRBJ2-5, with TRBD2 matching over 7 bases. The CDR3 sequence is 14 residues long. Germline loops: CDR1 SEHNR, CDR2 FQNEAQ (reference sequence). The J segment lost 5 bases and the V segment lost 2 bases, leaving 5 bases of the junction unmatched. The CDR3 coding sequence is TGTGCCAGCAGCTTAAAGGGAGGGGAGGAGACCCAGTACTTC. As protein: CASSLKGGEETQYF.

The chain uses TRBV7-9 and TRBJ1-3; 10 nucleotides match TRBD1. Germline CDR1 reads SEHNR; CDR2 reads FQNEAQ (reference sequence). The CDR3 is made up of 18 amino acids. J gave up 3 bases and V 5 bases, and 13 bases lay outside the gene matches. The CDR3 reads CASSPRDRGYRSGNTIYF. The DNA for the CDR3 is TGTGCCAGCAGCCCCCGGGACAGGGGCTACCGTAGTGGAAACACCATATATTTT.

The rearrangement uses TRBV2 and TRBJ2-7; 10 nucleotides line up with TRBD2. Trimming cost V 2 bases and J 6 bases; bases outside gene matches: 13. The CDR3 is 17 amino acids. Germline lookup yields CDR1 SNHLY and CDR2 FYNNEI. The CDR3 loop is CASSERRTSGALSEQYF. CDR3 coding DNA: TGTGCCAGCAGTGAACGACGGACTAGCGGAGCCCTCTCCGAGCAGTACTTC.